The rows below give T cell receptor beta chains drawn from one sample of a study of T cell responses to AZD1222 COVID-19 vaccine. Clones were sequenced by immunoSEQ multiplex PCR, and TCRdb holds only the in-frame ones, with some missing. The data contain around 140,000 clones, 85% to 95% of them singletons. The sequences come from peripheral blood, collected after recovery from COVID-19. These TCRs come from an adult who had recovered from COVID-19. The CDR3 runs from the conserved cysteine through the conserved F or W. D genes are given only for firm matches. A row's size may be missing; if present it is once, few, many or a size class.

TRBV6-2/TRBV6-3	TRBD2	TRBJ2-3	once	CASSYRTSGRVDTQYF	TGTGCCAGCAGTTACCGTACTAGCGGGAGGGTTGATACGCAGTATTTT
TRBV6-6	NA	TRBJ1-5	NA	CASSYSSGNQPQHF	TGTGCCAGCAGTTACTCGTCGGGAAATCAGCCCCAGCATTTT
TRBV3-1/TRBV3-2	NA	TRBJ1-1	NA	CASSLLGREAFF	TGTGCCAGCAGCCTCCTGGGCCGTGAAGCTTTCTTT
TRBV29-1	NA	TRBJ1-1	NA	CSVQSSMGTEAFF	TGCAGCGTGCAAAGCTCCATGGGGACTGAAGCTTTCTTT
TRBV7-2	NA	TRBJ1-3	NA	CASSSGTATISAGNTIYF	TGTGCCAGCAGCTCCGGGACCGCGACCATCTCTGCTGGAAACACCATATATTTT
TRBV7-8	NA	TRBJ2-3	NA	CASSPRWDRTDTQYF	TGTGCCAGCAGCCCAAGGTGGGACCGCACAGATACGCAGTATTTT
TRBV20-1	NA	TRBJ2-1	once	CSAAGYNEQFF	TGCAGTGCTGCGGGTTACAATGAGCAGTTCTTC
TRBV28	NA	TRBJ2-7	NA	CASSLRFGSVSRTYEQYF	TGTGCCAGCAGTTTACGGTTTGGTTCAGTATCGCGGACCTACGAGCAGTACTTC
TRBV3-1/TRBV3-2	NA	TRBJ1-1	NA	CASSQRAGDTEAFF	TGTGCCAGCAGCCAAAGGGCGGGGGACACTGAAGCTTTCTTT
TRBV19	TRBD1	TRBJ2-2	NA	CASSIRQGVGTGELFF	TGTGCCAGTAGTATACGTCAGGGGGTAGGCACCGGGGAGCTGTTTTTT
TRBV7-9	TRBD2	TRBJ2-1	NA	CASHTDLAGPFF	TGTGCCAGCCACACCGATCTAGCGGGGCCGTTCTTC
TRBV5-1	TRBD1	TRBJ2-6	NA	CASSSGQGARSGANVLTF	TGCGCCAGCAGCTCGGGACAGGGGGCACGCTCTGGGGCCAACGTCCTGACTTTC
TRBV29-1	NA	TRBJ2-1	NA	CSSKRGQYNEQFF	TGCAGTTCAAAGCGAGGTCAGTACAATGAGCAGTTCTTC
TRBV19	NA	TRBJ1-4	NA	CASSYSGGFNEKLFF	TGTGCCAGTAGTTACTCCGGGGGATTCAATGAAAAACTGTTTTTT
TRBV5-1	NA	TRBJ1-1	NA	CASSLMENTEAFF	TGCGCCAGCAGCTTGATGGAGAACACTGAAGCTTTCTTT
TRBV24-1	NA	TRBJ2-7	few	CATSAAGEPYEQYF	TGTGCCACCAGTGCAGCAGGGGAACCCTACGAGCAGTACTTC
TRBV7-3	NA	TRBJ2-5	NA	CASSWGQGRETQYF	TGTGCCAGCAGCTGGGGGCAGGGGCGCGAGACCCAGTACTTC
TRBV5-1	NA	TRBJ2-3	NA	CASSSWTTSSTQYF	TGCGCCAGCAGCTCGTGGACCACCTCATCGACGCAGTATTTT
TRBV4-1	NA	TRBJ2-1	NA	CASSQYSYNEQFF	TGCGCCAGCAGTCAGTATTCCTACAATGAGCAGTTCTTC
TRBV28	NA	TRBJ1-2	NA	CASSPTDAYGYTF	TGTGCCAGCAGTCCAACGGACGCATATGGCTACACCTTC
TRBV5-1	NA	TRBJ2-1	once	CASSFGEPYNEQFF	TGCGCCAGCAGCTTCGGGGAACCCTACAATGAGCAGTTCTTC
TRBV6-5	NA	TRBJ2-1	NA	CASSYIGGSSGEQFF	TGTGCCAGCAGTTACATAGGAGGGAGCTCCGGTGAGCAGTTCTTC
TRBV28	TRBD1	TRBJ1-2	NA	CASSLWTGDGYTF	TGTGCCAGCAGTTTATGGACAGGGGACGGCTACACCTTC
TRBV29-1	NA	TRBJ1-1	NA	CSAWQDHTEAFF	TGCAGCGCTTGGCAGGACCACACTGAAGCTTTCTTT
TRBV6-1	NA	TRBJ2-1	NA	CASSDIWAGNNEQFF	TGTGCCAGCAGTGATATTTGGGCAGGTAACAATGAGCAGTTCTTC
TRBV29-1	NA	TRBJ1-2	NA	CSVEGQGFSYGYTF	TGCAGCGTGGAGGGGCAGGGGTTTTCCTATGGCTACACCTTC
TRBV6-5	NA	TRBJ1-3	NA	CASSRNSGNTIYF	TGTGCCAGCAGCAGAAACTCTGGAAACACCATATATTTT
TRBV24-1	TRBD1	TRBJ1-1	NA	CATRGTAENTEAFF	TGTGCCACCAGAGGGACAGCCGAAAACACTGAAGCTTTCTTT
TRBV10-3	NA	TRBJ1-2	once	CAISPTVNYGYTF	TGTGCCATCAGCCCGACAGTTAACTATGGCTACACCTTC
TRBV6-5	TRBD2	TRBJ2-1	NA	CASRTGTSGYNEQFF	TGTGCCAGCAGGACCGGGACTAGCGGTTACAATGAGCAGTTCTTC
TRBV5-1	TRBD2	TRBJ2-3	NA	CASSLLPGGDTQYF	TGCGCCAGCAGCTTACTACCCGGGGGGGATACGCAGTATTTT
TRBV9	TRBD2	TRBJ2-2	NA	CASSVVTSGSAGELFF	TGTGCCAGCAGCGTAGTCACTAGCGGGAGCGCCGGGGAGCTGTTTTTT
TRBV5-1	NA	TRBJ2-1	NA	CASSDPDFYNEQFF	TGCGCCAGCAGCGATCCCGACTTTTACAATGAGCAGTTCTTC
TRBV5-5	NA	TRBJ1-4	NA	CASRSPGSAPEKLFF	TGTGCCAGCAGATCTCCCGGGAGCGCCCCTGAAAAACTGTTTTTT
TRBV5-1	TRBD1	TRBJ1-5	NA	CASSLGTGDNQPQHF	TGCGCCAGCAGCTTAGGGACAGGAGACAATCAGCCCCAGCATTTT
TRBV28	TRBD2	TRBJ2-7	NA	CASSPPSLAGSYEQYF	TGTGCCAGCAGTCCCCCCTCGCTAGCGGGGTCCTACGAGCAGTACTTC
TRBV11-2	NA	TRBJ1-3	NA	CASSPQRRGSGNTIYF	TGTGCCAGCAGCCCCCAGCGGAGGGGCTCTGGAAACACCATATATTTT
TRBV7-3	NA	TRBJ2-5	NA	CASSPSPRLALGQETQYF	TGTGCCAGCAGCCCATCCCCCCGGCTAGCGTTAGGCCAAGAGACCCAGTACTTC
TRBV28	TRBD1	TRBJ1-1	NA	CASNFDRGTEAFF	TGTGCCAGCAATTTCGACAGGGGGACTGAAGCTTTCTTT
TRBV29-1	TRBD1	TRBJ1-2	NA	CSATGEGYGYTF	TGCAGCGCGACAGGGGAGGGCTATGGCTACACCTTC
TRBV6-5	NA	TRBJ1-1	NA	CASRDTGLLIEF	TGTGCCAGCAGAGACACGGGACTCCTTATCGAATTT
TRBV28	TRBD1	TRBJ1-5	NA	CASSLGQGANRQPQHF	TGTGCCAGCAGCCTAGGACAGGGGGCGAATCGTCAGCCCCAGCATTTT
TRBV11-3	NA	TRBJ1-6	NA	CASSFSEGSPLHF	TGTGCCAGCAGCTTTTCGGAGGGGTCACCCCTCCACTTT
TRBV14	TRBD1	TRBJ1-1	NA	CASSQRTGEGNTEAFF	TGTGCCAGCAGCCAGCGGACAGGGGAGGGGAACACTGAAGCTTTCTTT